Below are 26 T cell receptor beta chains sequenced from a single sample in a study of monozygotic twins with cystic fibrosis. TCRdb keeps only in-frame clones here, not all; method: immunoSEQ multiplex PCR. The data show about 20,000 clones, with 91% seen just once and approximately 1.4% held by the top ten. Sequenced: blood. These receptor sequences come from a girl aged 2-10 years with cystic fibrosis.

The chain has TRBV28 and TRBJ2-5; D not resolved. Germline lookup yields CDR1 MDHEN and CDR2 SYDVKM. V lost 2 bases and J lost 1, with 11 bases in between. This CDR3 has 15 residues. Written as DNA, the CDR3 is TGTGCCAGCAGTTTAGCCGGCAGACTCCAAGAGACCCAGTACTTC. Translation gives CASSLAGRLQETQYF.

This rearrangement joins TRBV4-1 to TRBJ1-5; D ambiguous. Germline CDR1 and CDR2: MGHRA and YSYEKL. The CDR3 has 16 residues. The V end was cut by 0 bases, the J end by 2 bases, with 11 bases between. As DNA, the CDR3 is TGCGCCAGCAGCCAAGACGGTGGGATAGGCAATCAGCCCCAGCATTTT. Encoded protein: CASSQDGGIGNQPQHF.

This chain links TRBV2 with TRBJ1-3, with TRBD1 identical over 7 bases. The junction had 9 bases not matched to a gene; V was cut back by 7 bases and J by 0 bases. The CDR3 covers 16 residues. Germline lookup yields CDR1 SNHLY and CDR2 FYNNEI. The CDR3 is CASNWDRLDSGNTIYF. The CDR3 DNA reads as TGTGCCAGCAACTGGGACAGATTGGACTCTGGAAACACCATATATTTT.

The J gene is TRBJ2-1, the V gene TRBV6-5, with D tentatively TRBD2 (7 bases). The CDR3 consists of 14 residues. Germline CDR1 reads MNHEY; CDR2 reads SVGAGI. V lost 7 bases, J lost 3 bases, and 13 bases lay in between. The CDR3 here is CASMGRGHYNEQFF. Written as DNA, the CDR3 is TGTGCCAGCATGGGGAGGGGACACTACAATGAGCAGTTCTTC.

The chain recombines TRBV6-5 with TRBJ2-3; 11 nucleotides line up with TRBD2. The CDR3 loop spans 15 amino acids. The germline V gene has CDR1 MNHEY and CDR2 SVGAGI. V shed 11 bases, J shed 5 bases, and the junction held 12 bases outside the gene matches. CDR3 nucleotides: TGTGCCTGCGGTAGACTAGCGGGATATGGAGATACGCAGTATTTT. Amino acids: CACGRLAGYGDTQYF.

This clone was detected only once. The chain has TRBV28 and TRBJ2-5; 8 nucleotides line up with TRBD2. The CDR3 covers 15 residues. From germline, CDR1 is MDHEN and CDR2 SYDVKM. J lost 4 bases, V lost 5 bases, and 9 bases had no gene match. The CDR3 reads CASSPPGLAGETQYF. CDR3 coding DNA: TGTGCCAGCAGTCCACCTGGGCTAGCGGGAGAGACCCAGTACTTC.

The chain has TRBV18 and TRBJ1-5; D might be TRBD1 (6 bases). Germline V lookup: CDR1 KGHSH, CDR2 LQKENI. The CDR3 sequence is 17 residues long. V was pared by 0 bases and J by 1 base, with 13 bases between. The DNA of the CDR3 is TGTGCCAGCTCACCACCTAAGCTGGGGGCGAGCAATCAGCCCCAGCATTTT. This codes for CASSPPKLGASNQPQHF.

This rearrangement joins TRBV5-1 to TRBJ1-6; 9 bases match TRBD1. In germline, CDR1 is SGHRS, CDR2 YFSETQ. Germline trimming cut 1 base from V and 8 bases from J; bases unmatched to any gene: 1. The CDR3 covers 14 residues. CDR3: CASSLRQGDSPLHF. DNA for the CDR3: TGCGCCAGCAGCTTGAGACAGGGGGATTCACCCCTCCACTTT.

The chain carries TRBV5-1 and TRBJ2-1; 14 nucleotides agree with TRBD2. There are 16 residues in the CDR3. V shed 6 bases, J shed 8 bases, and the junction held 10 bases outside the gene matches. Germline V gives CDR1 SGHRS, CDR2 YFSETQ. This chain's CDR3 is CASTRDGTSGSYEQFF. The DNA for the CDR3 is TGCGCCAGCACTCGAGATGGGACTAGCGGGAGTTATGAGCAGTTCTTC.

The chain uses TRBV7-2 and TRBJ1-2; maybe TRBD1 (5 bases). The CDR3 spans 13 residues. From germline, CDR1 is SGHTA and CDR2 FQGNSA. The ends were cut back, 2 bases at V and 8 bases at J, with 12 bases in the middle. The CDR3, as DNA: TGTGCCAGCAGCTTATCGGGGCTGGGGGGCTACACCTTC. Translating it yields CASSLSGLGGYTF.

The V call is TRBV6-1, the J call TRBJ1-5; D not resolved. CDR1 is MNHNS, CDR2 SASEGT, per germline. This CDR3 has 11 amino acids. Trimming took off 6 bases at V and 4 bases at J, with 4 bases between the two ends. CDR3 sequence: CASRANQPQHF. In DNA, the CDR3 is TGTGCCAGCAGGGCTAATCAGCCCCAGCATTTT.

V usage is TRBV28 and J usage is TRBJ2-7; 13 nucleotides line up with TRBD2. CDR3 length equals 15 residues. Germline CDR1 MDHEN, CDR2 SYDVKM. The ends lost 5 bases at V and 0 bases at J; junction bases unmatched: 1. The DNA of the CDR3 is TGTGCCAGCAGTCGGACTAGCGGGAGCTCCTACGAGCAGTACTTC. It translates to CASSRTSGSSYEQYF.

The chain joins TRBV5-1 to TRBJ2-3; TRBD2 matches at 13 bases. V shed 2 bases, J shed 4 bases, and the junction held 10 bases outside the gene matches. The CDR3 covers 18 residues. CDR1 and CDR2 (germline): SGHRS, YFSETQ. The CDR3 protein is CASSFTLLAGGQADTQYF. CDR3 nucleotides: TGCGCCAGCAGCTTCACATTACTAGCGGGGGGGCAGGCAGATACGCAGTATTTT.

This clone was seen just once. The J gene is TRBJ2-2, the V gene TRBV6-6; D gene ambiguous. This CDR3 contains 14 residues. Looked up from germline, CDR1 is MNHNY and CDR2 is SVGAGI (reference sequence). The V and J ends lost 8 bases and 2 bases respectively, with 12 bases between them. Here the CDR3 reads CASQPGSNTGELFF. CDR3 nucleotides: TGTGCCAGCCAACCCGGGTCAAACACCGGGGAGCTGTTTTTT.

CDR3 loop: CASSLQGARTEAFF. The CDR3 nucleotides read TGTGCCAGCAGTTTGCAGGGGGCGAGGACTGAAGCTTTCTTT. The V and J genes are TRBV6-6 and TRBJ1-1; 8 bases line up with TRBD1. V was clipped by 4 bases and J by 5 bases; unmatched bases: 6. The CDR3 loop spans 14 amino acids. Germline values: CDR1 MNHNY, CDR2 SVGAGI (reference sequence).

The chain recombines TRBV25-1 with TRBJ1-1; D not certain. The CDR3 consists of 18 residues. Looked up from germline, CDR1 is MGHDK and CDR2 is SYGVNS. Trimming pared 5 bases from V and 3 bases from J, leaving 25 bases between. This CDR3 reads CASSRNEWGGYGDTEAFF. The CDR3 DNA reads as TGTGCCAGCAGTCGAAATGAATGGGGAGGGTATGGTGACACTGAAGCTTTCTTT.

This clone was counted only a few times. V gene TRBV5-6 combines with J gene TRBJ2-2, with 7 bases fitting TRBD2. CDR1 and CDR2 from the germline V gene are SGHDT and YYEEEE. The J segment lost 4 bases and the V segment lost 4 bases, leaving 7 bases of the junction unmatched. The CDR3 totals 15 residues. CDR3 coding DNA: TGTGCCAGCAGCCTGCGGGAGATTGGCACCGGGGAGCTGTTTTTT. Translating gives CASSLREIGTGELFF.

V and J are TRBV19 and TRBJ2-4, with D possibly TRBD1 on 6 matching bases. Germline loops: CDR1 LNHDA, CDR2 SQIVND (reference sequence). The length of the CDR3 is 13 residues. The V end was cut by 10 bases, the J end by 3 bases, with 13 bases between. In DNA form, the CDR3 reads TGTGCCACCTCGGACAGTGGCAAAAACATTCAGTACTTC. Amino acids: CATSDSGKNIQYF.

V usage is TRBV6-6 and J usage is TRBJ2-1; 7 nucleotides match TRBD1. CDR1 is MNHNY and CDR2 is SVGAGI in the germline V gene (reference sequence). With V trimmed by 0 bases and J by 9 bases, 2 bases remained unmatched. The CDR3 extends over 13 amino acids. The CDR3 coding sequence is TGTGCCAGCAGTTACTCGAACAGGGGTGAGCAGTTCTTC. Protein: CASSYSNRGEQFF.

V and J are TRBV5-4 and TRBJ1-1; 8 bases line up with TRBD1. J lost 0 bases, V lost 3 bases, and 7 bases had no gene match. This CDR3 is built from 16 residues. The germline V gene encodes CDR1 SGHNT and CDR2 YYREEE (reference sequence). The CDR3 DNA is TGTGCCAGCAGCTACACAGGGGGGCCCATGAACACTGAAGCTTTCTTT. It codes for CASSYTGGPMNTEAFF.

V gene TRBV12-2 combines with J gene TRBJ1-2. TRBV12-2 is tagged as a pseudogene. There are 13 residues in the CDR3. The CDR3 nucleotides read TGTGCAAGTCGCTTAGGGGGAAACTATGGCTACACCTTC. Amino acid sequence: CASRLGGNYGYTF.

The chain carries TRBV7-9 and TRBJ1-3; TRBD1 aligns across 7 bases. V trimming: 5 bases; J trimming: 0 bases; junction bases outside the gene matches: 4. The CDR3 runs to 15 residues. Germline CDR1 and CDR2: SEHNR and FQNEAQ (reference sequence). The CDR3 protein is CASSLWTGSGNTIYF. DNA for the CDR3: TGTGCCAGCAGCCTCTGGACAGGCTCTGGAAACACCATATATTTT.

This clone was found once. V and J are TRBV9 and TRBJ1-1, with 7 bases aligning to TRBD1. The CDR3 is 15 amino acids. J lost 1 base, V lost 2 bases, and 5 bases had no gene match. The V gene's germline CDR1 is SGDLS and CDR2 YYNGEE. The CDR3 spells CASSVGDRPNTEAFF. The CDR3 DNA sequence: TGTGCCAGCAGCGTGGGGGACAGACCGAACACTGAAGCTTTCTTT.

J is TRBJ1-5 and V is TRBV19; TRBD1 matches at 7 bases. The J segment lost 1 base and the V segment lost 6 bases, leaving 12 bases of the junction unmatched. CDR3 length equals 17 residues. The germline V gene encodes CDR1 LNHDA and CDR2 SQIVND (reference sequence). CDR3 bases: TGTGCCAGTAGCCCTCAACAGGGGTTGATCAGCAATCAGCCCCAGCATTTT. This gives the protein CASSPQQGLISNQPQHF.

Notes on this clone: The junction and the germline gene differ at one end; a read error may be behind it. V gene TRBV19 combines with J gene TRBJ1-1; TRBD1 might be the D (6 bases). Germline CDR1 reads LNHDA; CDR2 reads SQIVND (reference sequence). This CDR3 is 11 amino acids long. CDR3 in DNA: TGCGCCGATAATACAGGGCCTGAAGCTTTCTTT. Translation: CADNTGPEAFF. Full variable domain (rest looked up from reference TRBV19 and TRBJ1-1): DGGITQSPKYLFRKEGQNVTLSCEQNLNHDAMYWYRQDPGQGLRLIYYSQIVNDFQKGDIAEGYSVSREKKESFPLTVTSAQKNPTAFYLCADNTGPEAFFGQGTRLTVV.

The gene calls are TRBV10-3 and TRBJ1-2; tentative D call: TRBD1 (6 bases). V lost 6 bases and J lost 7, with 15 bases in between. The CDR3 contains 13 residues. Germline V CDR1 and CDR2: ENHRY, SYGVKD. The CDR3 reads CAISPDSLPGYTF. The CDR3 DNA reads as TGTGCCATCAGCCCGGACAGCCTCCCTGGCTACACCTTC.